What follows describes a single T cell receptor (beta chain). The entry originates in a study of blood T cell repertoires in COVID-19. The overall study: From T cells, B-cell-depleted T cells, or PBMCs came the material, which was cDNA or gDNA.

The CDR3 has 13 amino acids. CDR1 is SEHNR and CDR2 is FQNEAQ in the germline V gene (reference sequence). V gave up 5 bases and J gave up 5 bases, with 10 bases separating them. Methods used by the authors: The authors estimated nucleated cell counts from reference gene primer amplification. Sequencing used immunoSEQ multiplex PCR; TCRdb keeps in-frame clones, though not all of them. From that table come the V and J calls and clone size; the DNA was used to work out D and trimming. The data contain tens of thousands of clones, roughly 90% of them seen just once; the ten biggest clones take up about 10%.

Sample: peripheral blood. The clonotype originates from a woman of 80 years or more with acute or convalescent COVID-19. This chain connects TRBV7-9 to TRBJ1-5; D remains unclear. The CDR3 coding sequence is TGTGCCAGCAGCCTCGGTCGGGATCAGCCCCAGCATTTT. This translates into CASSLGRDQPQHF.